The present T cell receptor (beta chain) was sequenced within a study of cytomegalovirus exposure and HLA in healthy donors. The CDR3 sequence is 15 residues long. The V and J ends lost 8 bases and 7 bases, in that order; junction bases with no gene match: 15. The V gene's germline CDR1 is MNHEY and CDR2 SMNVEV (reference sequence). PCR employed 60 Vbeta and 13 Jbeta primers. Clones were sequenced by immunoSEQ multiplex PCR, and TCRdb holds only the in-frame ones, with some missing. Seen here are approximately 180,000 clones, about four fifths observed once, and the top ten hold approximately 5%. The TCR was taken from a woman between 18 and 30 years old in good health and CMV-seropositive. The chain combines TRBV27 with TRBJ1-2; 8 nucleotides agree with TRBD1. Sequences were obtained from PBMCs. DNA for the CDR3: TGTGCCAGCTGGGGGGTGAACAGGGGGGATGCTGGCTACACCTTC. Translation gives CASWGVNRGDAGYTF.